Following are 5 T cell receptor beta chains from one sample sequenced in a study of blood T cell repertoires in COVID-19. TCRdb's table, derived via immunoSEQ multiplex PCR, lists solely in-frame clones and lacks some. In the table there are approximately 470,000 clones, roughly nine tenths of which are singletons. The sequenced material came from PBMCs or T cells enriched from blood (not recorded which). These TCRs come from a woman aged 18 to 35 who had recovered from COVID-19.

The chain employs TRBV5-6 and TRBJ2-2; a possible D gene is TRBD2 (7 bases). The germline V and J ends were trimmed by 6 bases and 2 bases, with 17 bases remaining between them. The CDR3 has 16 amino acids. Germline loops: CDR1 SGHDT, CDR2 YYEEEE. The CDR3 DNA reads as TGTGCCAGCAACCAACTTGGGGGGGCAAACACCGGGGAGCTGTTTTTT. Its protein product is CASNQLGGANTGELFF.

This chain links TRBV6-5 with TRBJ2-7; a possible D gene is TRBD1 (5 bases). V was pared by 8 bases and J by 0 bases, with 17 bases between. The CDR3 spans 15 residues. Germline V CDR1 and CDR2: MNHEY, SVGAGI. The CDR3 sequence: CASSITQGSSYEQYF. CDR3 nucleotide sequence: TGTGCCAGCTCCATTACGCAGGGAAGCTCCTACGAGCAGTACTTC.

This sequence joins TRBV21-1 and TRBJ1-1; TRBD1 reflects the table's D call only, with no check against the DNA. TRBV21-1 is labeled a pseudogene. The CDR3 runs to 16 residues. The DNA for the CDR3 is TGTGCCAGCAGCAAAAACGGTGGCAGGGCCTACCCTGAAGCTTTCTTT. Translated, it gives CASSKNGGRAYPEAFF.

J is TRBJ1-1 and V is TRBV5-1, with 7 nucleotides matching TRBD1. CDR1 SGHRS and CDR2 YFSETQ come from the germline V gene. V shed 0 bases and J 4 bases; nucleotides not matched to a gene: 9. The CDR3 is 16 amino acids. CDR3 in amino acids: CASSLGDRQGGTEAFF. The CDR3 DNA follows: TGCGCCAGCAGCTTGGGAGACCGACAGGGAGGCACTGAAGCTTTCTTT.

V and J are TRBV11-2 and TRBJ2-5; 11 bases match TRBD2. The CDR3 totals 16 residues. The junction had 10 bases not matched to a gene; V was cut back by 5 bases and J by 5 bases. Germline CDR1 SGHAT, CDR2 FQNNGV. DNA of the CDR3: TGTGCCAGCAGCGGGTCTAGCGGGGGGCTGCGGGAGACCCAGTACTTC. Protein sequence: CASSGSSGGLRETQYF.